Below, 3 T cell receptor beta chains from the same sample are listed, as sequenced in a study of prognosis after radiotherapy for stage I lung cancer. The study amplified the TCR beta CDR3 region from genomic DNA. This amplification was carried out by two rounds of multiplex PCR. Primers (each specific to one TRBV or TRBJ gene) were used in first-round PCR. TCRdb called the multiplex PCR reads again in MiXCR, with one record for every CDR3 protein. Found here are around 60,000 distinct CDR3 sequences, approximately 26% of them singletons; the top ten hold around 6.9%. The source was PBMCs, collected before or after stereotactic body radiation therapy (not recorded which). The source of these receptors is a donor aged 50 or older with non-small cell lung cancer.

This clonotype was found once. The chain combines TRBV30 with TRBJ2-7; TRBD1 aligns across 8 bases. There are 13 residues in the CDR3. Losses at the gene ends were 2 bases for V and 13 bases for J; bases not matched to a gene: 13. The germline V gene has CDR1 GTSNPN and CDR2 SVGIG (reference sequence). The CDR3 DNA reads TGTGCCTGGAGTCGGGGACAGGCCTACGAGCCTTACTTC. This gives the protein CAWSRGQAYEPYF.

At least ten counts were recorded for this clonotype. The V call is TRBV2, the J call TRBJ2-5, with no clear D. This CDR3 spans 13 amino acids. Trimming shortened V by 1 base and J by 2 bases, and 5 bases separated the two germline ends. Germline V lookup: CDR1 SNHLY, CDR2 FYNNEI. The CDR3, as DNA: TGTGCCAGCAGTGAAGACTATCAAGAGACCCAGTACTTC. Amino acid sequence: CASSEDYQETQYF.

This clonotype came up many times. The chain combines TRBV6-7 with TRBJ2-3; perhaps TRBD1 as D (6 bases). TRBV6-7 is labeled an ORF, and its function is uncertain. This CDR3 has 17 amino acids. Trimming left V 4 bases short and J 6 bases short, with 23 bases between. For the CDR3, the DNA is TGTGCCAGCAGTTTCTCCCCCGACAGGCCGTTCGGGGATACGCAGTATTTT. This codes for CASSFSPDRPFGDTQYF.